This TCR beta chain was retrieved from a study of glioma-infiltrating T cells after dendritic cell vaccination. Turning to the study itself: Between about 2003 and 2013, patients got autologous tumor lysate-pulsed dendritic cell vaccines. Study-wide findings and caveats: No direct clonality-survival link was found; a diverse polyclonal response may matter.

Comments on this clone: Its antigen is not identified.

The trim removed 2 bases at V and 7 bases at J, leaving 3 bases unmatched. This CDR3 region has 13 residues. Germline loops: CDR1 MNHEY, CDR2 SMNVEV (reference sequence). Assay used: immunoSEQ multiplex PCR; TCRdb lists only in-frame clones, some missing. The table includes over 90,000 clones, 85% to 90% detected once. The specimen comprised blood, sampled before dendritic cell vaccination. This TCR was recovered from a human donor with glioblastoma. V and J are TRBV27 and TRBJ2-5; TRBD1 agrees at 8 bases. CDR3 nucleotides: TGTGCCAGCAGTTTAAGACAGGGGTGGACCCAGTACTTC. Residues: CASSLRQGWTQYF.